This TCR beta chain derives from a study of human CD8 memory T cell subsets. Study results and limitations: Similarly high diversity marked stem-like memory and precursor exhausted T cells, unlike effector memory cells. By Chao1 estimates, precursor exhausted T cells appeared less diverse than stem-like memory T cells.

Sequencing libraries of TCR beta were made by UMI-labeled 5' RACE. TCRdb reprocessed the 5' RACE reads, with one entry per CDR3 protein and no DNA. Its listing shows 9,500 to 12,000 distinct CDR3 sequences. On this clonotype itself: Its antigen is not identified.

Germline values: CDR1 LGHDT, CDR2 YNNKEL (reference sequence). The CDR3 is 15 residues long. Designated as TPEX, the CCR7+ PD-1+ TIGIT+ early memory CD8+ T cells showed dysfunctional, exhausted-like traits. Material: CD8+ T cells from PBMCs. The genes are TRBV3-1 and TRBJ2-7; TCRdb's D call of TRBD1 is untestable without DNA. The source of this sequence is a human donor in good health. The chain's CDR3 is CASSHGQGGTYEQYF.